This T cell receptor beta chain was retrieved from a study of blood T cell repertoires in COVID-19. Clones were sequenced by immunoSEQ multiplex PCR, and TCRdb holds only the in-frame ones, with some missing. The data show approximately 25,000 clones, 65% to 75% seen once. V was shortened by 5 bases and J by 6 bases, with 12 bases between the two germline ends. The CDR3 covers 13 residues. The germline gives CDR1 SGHTA, CDR2 FQGNSA. The sample comprised peripheral blood. The sequence derives from a man in his fifties or sixties with COVID-19, enrolled during active disease. The rearrangement joins TRBV7-2 to TRBJ2-3; TRBD1 is a possible D gene (6 bases). This chain's CDR3 is CASSITGFDTQYF. The CDR3 nucleotides read TGTGCCAGCAGCATTACAGGGTTCGATACGCAGTATTTT.